Listed here are 6 T cell receptor beta chains from one sample, sequenced in a study of blood T cell repertoires in COVID-19 (dated by TCRdb to between 2020 and 2021). The library was built by means of the immunoSEQ multiplex PCR assay. Not all clones reach the TCRdb copy of this immuneACCESS table, which keeps in-frame sequences only. Checked studies attribute under half of the gap to unresolved V genes and leave the rest unexplained. The sample yields roughly 69,000 clones; roughly 84% were counted once. Roughly 9.8% of the sample lies in the top ten. The material sequenced was peripheral blood. Receptors originate from a woman between 50 and 59 years old with acute or convalescent COVID-19.

V is TRBV7-9 and J is TRBJ2-1; the match to TRBD1 covers 7 bases. The CDR3 consists of 12 residues. The V and J ends lost 5 bases and 9 bases, in that order; junction bases with no gene match: 4. Germline CDR1 SEHNR, CDR2 FQNEAQ (reference sequence). CDR3 nucleotide sequence: TGTGCCAGCAGCCTCACAGGGGCTGAGCAGTTCTTC. Residues: CASSLTGAEQFF.

The chain carries TRBV19 and TRBJ1-2; 7 positions agree with TRBD1. V dropped 5 bases and J dropped 5; count of bases not matched to a gene: 11. CDR3 length: 15 amino acids. Germline CDR1 is LNHDA and CDR2 is SQIVND (reference sequence). The CDR3 coding sequence is TGTGCCAGTAGTCGGATTCAGGGGGGCAGTTATGGCTACACCTTC. It translates to CASSRIQGGSYGYTF.

This clone showed up just once. This chain connects TRBV19 to TRBJ2-1; 12 bases map to TRBD2. Trimming cost V 4 bases and J 2 bases; bases outside gene matches: 0. CDR3 length equals 15 residues. Germline CDR1 is LNHDA and CDR2 is SQIVND (reference sequence). This CDR3 is CASSRTSGTYNEQFF. The CDR3 DNA reads TGTGCCAGTAGTAGGACTAGCGGGACCTACAATGAGCAGTTCTTC.

In DNA, the CDR3 is TGTGCCTGGAGTGTTGCCCCGACAGGGGCACGCAATCAGCCCCAGCATTTT. Protein sequence: CAWSVAPTGARNQPQHF. The chain combines TRBV30 with TRBJ1-5; 8 positions agree with TRBD1. Germline trimming cut 0 bases from V and 2 bases from J; bases unmatched to any gene: 9. The CDR3 sequence is 17 residues long. CDR1 is GTSNPN and CDR2 is SVGIG in the germline V gene (reference sequence).

The genes are TRBV23-1 and TRBJ1-3; 7 positions agree with TRBD1. Being an ORF, TRBV23-1 has a function that is uncertain. CDR3 length equals 17 residues. V shed 0 bases, J shed 6 bases, and the junction held 11 bases outside the gene matches. In nucleotides, the CDR3 is TGCGCCAGCAGTCAATCGGACAGGACTCAAGAAATAAACACCATATATTTT. Protein product: CASSQSDRTQEINTIYF.

V is TRBV7-6 and J is TRBJ1-5, with 11 bases matching TRBD1. V lost 5 bases, J lost 7 bases, and 7 bases stayed unmatched. The CDR3 contains 15 residues. Germline V gene lookup returns CDR1 SGHVS and CDR2 FNYEAQ. The CDR3 region is CASSQGTGGMQPQHF. The CDR3, as DNA: TGTGCCAGCAGCCAAGGGACAGGGGGTATGCAGCCCCAGCATTTT.